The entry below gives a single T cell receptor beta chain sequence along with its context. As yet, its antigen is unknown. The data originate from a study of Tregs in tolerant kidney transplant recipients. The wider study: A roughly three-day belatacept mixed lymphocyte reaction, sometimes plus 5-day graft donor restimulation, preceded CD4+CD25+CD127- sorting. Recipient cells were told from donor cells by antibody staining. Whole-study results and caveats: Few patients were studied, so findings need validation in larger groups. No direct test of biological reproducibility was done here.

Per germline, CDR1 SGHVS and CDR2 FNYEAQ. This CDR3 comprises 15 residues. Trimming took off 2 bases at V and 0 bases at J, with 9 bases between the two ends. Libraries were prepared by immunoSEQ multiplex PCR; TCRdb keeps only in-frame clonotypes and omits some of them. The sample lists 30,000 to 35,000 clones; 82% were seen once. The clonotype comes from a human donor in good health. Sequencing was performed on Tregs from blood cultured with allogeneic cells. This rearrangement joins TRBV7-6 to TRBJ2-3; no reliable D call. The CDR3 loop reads CASSLQYGSTDTQYF. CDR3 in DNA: TGTGCCAGCAGCTTACAATACGGTAGCACAGATACGCAGTATTTT.